These 27 T cell receptor beta chains came from one sample sequenced in a study of identical twins. TCRdb re-analysed the 5' RACE reads in MiXCR, keeping a single row per CDR3 protein. The table lists roughly 570,000 distinct CDR3 sequences, 9.5% to 10% of them singletons. These data were also filed under a second study, of yellow fever vaccine responses in identical twins.

The sample was PBMCs. These receptors all stem from a woman between 18 and 30 years old in good health.

This clonotype appeared a few times. The chain employs TRBV29-1 and TRBJ2-2, with D possibly being TRBD2 (6 bases). Deletions cut 0 bases from V and 6 bases from J, with 8 bases between. Germline assignment: CDR1 SQVTM and CDR2 ANQGSEA. The CDR3 covers 13 residues. CDR3 in DNA: TGCAGCGTTGAAGAGGGGGAGGCCGGGGAGCTGTTTTTT. This gives the protein CSVEEGEAGELFF.

This chain joins TRBV15 and TRBJ2-1; 7 positions agree with TRBD1. This CDR3 is built from 15 residues. CDR1 LNHNV and CDR2 YYDKDF come from the germline V gene (reference sequence). After removal of 5 bases from V and 0 bases from J, the junction contained 4 bases not matched to a gene. The CDR3 reads CATSPGQSSYNEQFF. CDR3 in DNA: TGTGCCACCAGCCCGGGACAGAGCTCCTACAATGAGCAGTTCTTC. Based on the CDR3 plus reference TRBV15 and TRBJ2-1, the full variable domain is DAMVIQNPRYQVTQFGKPVTLSCSQTLNHNVMYWYQQKSSQAPKLLFHYYDKDFNNEADTPDNFQSRRPNTSFCFLDIRSPGLGDTAMYLCATSPGQSSYNEQFFGPGTRLTVL.

This clonotype has just a few counts. This chain connects TRBV5-1 to TRBJ2-5, with D unresolved. CDR1 is SGHRS and CDR2 is YFSETQ in the germline V gene. Trimming shortened V by 0 bases and J by 1 base, and 13 bases separated the two germline ends. The CDR3 is 16 amino acids. The CDR3 region is CASSLGPSSLQETQYF. The DNA of the CDR3 is TGCGCCAGCAGCTTGGGTCCTTCCTCACTCCAAGAGACCCAGTACTTC.

V gene TRBV5-1 combines with J gene TRBJ2-5; D possibly corresponds to TRBD1 (7 bases). The V end was cut by 1 base, the J end by 1 base, with 14 bases between. Germline V gene data show CDR1 as SGHRS and CDR2 as YFSETQ. This CDR3 comprises 16 residues. CDR3 residues: CASSLFQGGPQETQYF. CDR3 in DNA: TGCGCCAGCAGCTTGTTCCAGGGGGGCCCCCAAGAGACCCAGTACTTC.

In its sample, this clonotype was seen a few times. This chain joins TRBV15 and TRBJ2-5; tentative D call: TRBD2 (6 bases). Germline CDR1 is LNHNV and CDR2 is YYDKDF (reference sequence). The ends were cut back, 4 bases at V and 2 bases at J, with 11 bases in the middle. This CDR3 is built from 14 residues. The CDR3: CATSKSGRQETQYF. The CDR3, as DNA: TGTGCCACCAGCAAGTCAGGGAGGCAAGAGACCCAGTACTTC. The variable domain in full, completed from reference TRBV15 and TRBJ2-5, reads DAMVIQNPRYQVTQFGKPVTLSCSQTLNHNVMYWYQQKSSQAPKLLFHYYDKDFNNEADTPDNFQSRRPNTSFCFLDIRSPGLGDTAMYLCATSKSGRQETQYFGPGTRLLVL.

This rearrangement joins TRBV12-5 to TRBJ2-2; D unclear. The germline CDR1 and CDR2 sequences are LGHNT and FRNRAP. The CDR3 length is 17 residues. Trimming removed 7 bases from V and 3 bases from J, with 21 bases in between. CDR3 sequence reads: CASVSTPRQAHTGELFF. The CDR3 nucleotides read TGTGCTAGTGTTTCCACCCCTAGGCAGGCGCACACCGGGGAGCTGTTTTTT.

This clonotype appeared a few times. The chain couples TRBV20-1 to TRBJ2-1, with D tentatively TRBD2 (5 bases). CDR1 and CDR2 from the germline V gene are DFQATT and SNEGSKA (reference sequence). This CDR3 has 15 residues. Trimming left V 3 bases short and J 6 bases short, with 18 bases between. CDR3 nucleotide sequence: TGCAGTGCTAGTTCCTACGGGCCCGAGGGCAATGAGCAGTTCTTC. This translates into CSASSYGPEGNEQFF.

The gene calls are TRBV27 and TRBJ2-7; D is perhaps TRBD2 (5 bases). Looked up from germline, CDR1 is MNHEY and CDR2 is SMNVEV (reference sequence). This CDR3 has 13 residues. Trimming took 2 bases from V and 5 from J, leaving 10 bases between them. The CDR3 DNA follows: TGTGCCAGCAGTTTAGGGAGCAGCCACGAGCAGTACTTC. Translating it yields CASSLGSSHEQYF.

The chain employs TRBV24-1 and TRBJ2-2; 7 positions agree with TRBD2. The CDR3 sequence is 15 residues long. V was pared by 0 bases and J by 3 bases, with 0 bases of the junction left unmatched. Germline lookup yields CDR1 KGHDR and CDR2 SFDVKD. The CDR3 DNA follows: TGTGCCACCAGTGATTTGCGGGGGGACACCGGGGAGCTGTTTTTT. Translation: CATSDLRGDTGELFF.

The CDR3 loop is CASSLRAGGAFF. For the CDR3, the DNA is TGTGCCAGCAGCTTGAGGGCAGGTGGGGCTTTCTTT. The J gene is TRBJ1-1, the V gene TRBV7-2; D is ambiguous. CDR3 size: 12 residues. Germline V gene lookup returns CDR1 SGHTA and CDR2 FQGNSA. V shed 3 bases and J shed 11 bases, with 13 bases lying between them. Variable domain in full (rest from reference TRBV7-2 and TRBJ1-1): GAGVSQSPSNKVTEKGKDVELRCDPISGHTALYWYRQSLGQGLEFLIYFQGNSAPDKSGLPSDRFSAERTGGSVSTLTIQRTQQEDSAVYLCASSLRAGGAFFGQGTRLTVV.

This clonotype turned up a few times. The chain carries TRBV3-1 and TRBJ2-3; 7 nucleotides match TRBD2. The CDR3 is 17 amino acids. The junction had 8 bases not matched to a gene; V was cut back by 0 bases and J by 2 bases. CDR1 is LGHDT, CDR2 YNNKEL, per germline (reference sequence). As DNA, the CDR3 is TGTGCCAGCAGCCAAGAAAGCGCGGGGGTCAACACAGATACGCAGTATTTT. Amino acid sequence: CASSQESAGVNTDTQYF.

The sample holds a few counts of this clonotype. The chain uses TRBV9 and TRBJ2-7; D may be TRBD2 (5 bases). The CDR3 is 14 amino acids. Per the germline V gene, CDR1 is SGDLS and CDR2 is YYNGEE. Trimming removed 0 bases from V and 2 bases from J, with 9 bases in between. The CDR3 nucleotides are TGTGCCAGCAGCGTAGATCTAGCAACCTACGAGCAGTACTTC. Translated, it gives CASSVDLATYEQYF.

This clonotype was seen at least ten times. The chain has TRBV12-5 and TRBJ2-2, with D uncertain. V was shortened by 3 bases and J by 2 bases, with 7 bases between the two germline ends. Per the germline V gene, CDR1 is LGHNT and CDR2 is FRNRAP. The CDR3 is 14 residues long. The CDR3 region has the DNA TGTGCTAGTGGTTTCTACCCAAACACCGGGGAGCTGTTTTTT. Its translation is CASGFYPNTGELFF.

V and J are TRBV5-1 and TRBJ2-5, with 7 nucleotides matching TRBD2. Trimming took 4 bases from V and 4 from J; bases not matched to a gene: 10. CDR1 and CDR2 from the germline V gene are SGHRS and YFSETQ. This CDR3 has 15 amino acids. The CDR3 loop reads CASSPGGLVPETQYF. CDR3 nucleotide sequence: TGCGCCAGCAGCCCGGGGGGATTAGTCCCAGAGACCCAGTACTTC.

V gene TRBV5-1 combines with J gene TRBJ1-5; D remains unclear. Germline assignment: CDR1 SGHRS and CDR2 YFSETQ. Trimming cost V 0 bases and J 4 bases, with 8 bases left between them. The CDR3 extends over 14 amino acids. The DNA for the CDR3 is TGCGCCAGCAGCTTGGATCCAGGTAATCAGCCCCAGCATTTT. This sequence encodes CASSLDPGNQPQHF.

The V gene is TRBV6-1, the J gene TRBJ2-3, with 8 bases lining up with TRBD1. The CDR3 is 15 amino acids. Trimming cost V 7 bases and J 4 bases; bases outside gene matches: 10. Germline assignment: CDR1 MNHNS and CDR2 SASEGT. CDR3 coding DNA: TGTGCCAGCACCACAGGACAGGGTAGGGCAGATACGCAGTATTTT. Translation: CASTTGQGRADTQYF.

The V call is TRBV5-1, the J call TRBJ2-2; no clear D gene. V was clipped by 4 bases and J by 3 bases, with 13 bases between them. Germline lookup yields CDR1 SGHRS and CDR2 YFSETQ. This CDR3 comprises 15 residues. The chain's CDR3 is CASSQGLYDTGELFF. Here the CDR3 DNA reads TGCGCCAGCAGCCAAGGGCTGTATGACACCGGGGAGCTGTTTTTT.

This sequence joins TRBV20-1 and TRBJ2-5, with D possibly matching TRBD1 (7 bases). The V gene lost 1 base and the J gene lost 1 base, with 13 bases spanning the gap. Germline lookup yields CDR1 DFQATT and CDR2 SNEGSKA (reference sequence). The CDR3 spans 15 residues. As DNA, the CDR3 is TGCAGTGCTAGAGGAGGAGGGGGCGGCCAAGAGACCCAGTACTTC. Its protein is CSARGGGGGQETQYF.

The J gene is TRBJ1-4, the V gene TRBV20-1, with 7 positions matching TRBD1. Trimming cost V 3 bases and J 5 bases; bases outside gene matches: 3. Germline V CDR1 and CDR2: DFQATT, SNEGSKA (reference sequence). The CDR3 totals 13 residues. CDR3 amino acids: CSASEDRNEKLFF. CDR3 nucleotides: TGCAGTGCTAGCGAGGACAGGAATGAAAAACTGTTTTTT.

The rearrangement links TRBV7-6 to TRBJ2-1; maybe TRBD2 (5 bases). V was trimmed by 3 bases and J by 8 bases, leaving 11 bases between them. The CDR3 has 13 residues. Germline CDR1 and CDR2: SGHVS and FNYEAQ. The CDR3 nucleotides read TGTGCCAGCAGCTTTGGCCCCGGGGATGAGCAGTTCTTC. Translation: CASSFGPGDEQFF.

This chain uses TRBV7-2 with TRBJ2-7; D call uncertain. This CDR3 has 14 residues. The germline V gene has CDR1 SGHTA and CDR2 FQGNSA. Trimming pared 1 base from V and 2 bases from J, leaving 9 bases between. CDR3 coding DNA: TGTGCCAGCAGCTTAGACCCATCGGCCTACGAGCAGTACTTC. It specifies CASSLDPSAYEQYF.

This clonotype was counted at least ten times. This sequence joins TRBV3-1 and TRBJ2-1; D gene ambiguous. V was clipped by 0 bases and J by 15 bases, with 18 bases between them. Germline V gene sequence: CDR1 LGHDT, CDR2 YNNKEL (reference sequence). The CDR3 extends over 14 amino acids. In DNA, the CDR3 is TGTGCCAGCAGCCAAGACTTACCATTCCCGGAACCGTTCTTC. Translated: CASSQDLPFPEPFF.

This sequence joins TRBV7-2 and TRBJ2-1; the D is unclear. Germline CDR1 SGHTA, CDR2 FQGNSA. The V and J ends lost 2 bases and 5 bases respectively, with 7 bases between them. The CDR3 loop spans 13 amino acids. The CDR3 loop is CASSLSSHNEQFF. CDR3 coding DNA: TGTGCCAGCAGCTTAAGCTCTCACAATGAGCAGTTCTTC.

This clonotype has just a few counts. The chain carries TRBV12-3 or TRBV12-4 and TRBJ1-1, with 7 bases matching TRBD1. V trimming: 5 bases; J trimming: 4 bases; junction bases outside the gene matches: 7. The CDR3 is made up of 14 amino acids. The CDR3 reads CASSLTGLGTEAFF. Written as DNA, the CDR3 is TGTGCCAGCAGTCTGACAGGGTTGGGCACTGAAGCTTTCTTT.

V gene TRBV7-9 combines with J gene TRBJ2-7; D might be TRBD1 (7 bases). This CDR3 comprises 14 residues. In germline, CDR1 is SEHNR, CDR2 FQNEAQ (reference sequence). Deletions cut 8 bases from V and 6 bases from J, with 20 bases between. The CDR3 bases are TGTGCCAGCTCGCCGCGGGGACAGACCTTCGAGCAGTACTTC. This codes for CASSPRGQTFEQYF.

The J gene is TRBJ2-3, the V gene TRBV20-1; D is uncertain. The CDR3 loop spans 15 amino acids. Trimming took 4 bases from V and 0 from J, leaving 14 bases between them. CDR1 is DFQATT, CDR2 SNEGSKA, per germline (reference sequence). CDR3 in DNA: TGCAGTGCTAAGGTTATAGCAGTTAGCACAGATACGCAGTATTTT. Amino acid sequence: CSAKVIAVSTDTQYF.

The chain links TRBV12-3 or TRBV12-4 to TRBJ1-2, with 7 positions matching TRBD1. The CDR3 sequence is 14 residues long. After removal of 7 bases from V and 4 bases from J, the junction contained 9 bases not matched to a gene. In DNA form, the CDR3 reads TGTGCCAGCATCCGTGACAGGGCAAGCTATGGCTACACCTTC. This gives the protein CASIRDRASYGYTF.